The table lists the clone carrying this T cell receptor beta chain with a few counts. The germline gives CDR1 LGHNA, CDR2 YSLEER. The CDR3 runs 16 residues. Trimming took 2 bases from V and 6 from J; bases not matched to a gene: 7. These data originate in a study of beta chain features in type 1 diabetes. Expressed TCRB transcripts were sequenced because the isolated RNA had all been reverse transcribed beforehand. Profiling relied on immunoSEQ multiplex PCR, and the TCRdb table lists in-frame clones only, not all of them. The sample has almost 350,000 clones, roughly 8% seen once; the top ten hold less than 0.45%.

The TCR sequence derives from a woman aged 18-29 years in good health. Input material: central memory CD4+ T cells from blood. The chain combines TRBV4-3 with TRBJ1-4; TRBD1 matches at 9 bases. Here the CDR3 DNA reads TGCGCCAGCAGCCAAACGACAGGGGGTTGGGATGAAAAACTGTTTTTT. Protein product: CASSQTTGGWDEKLFF.